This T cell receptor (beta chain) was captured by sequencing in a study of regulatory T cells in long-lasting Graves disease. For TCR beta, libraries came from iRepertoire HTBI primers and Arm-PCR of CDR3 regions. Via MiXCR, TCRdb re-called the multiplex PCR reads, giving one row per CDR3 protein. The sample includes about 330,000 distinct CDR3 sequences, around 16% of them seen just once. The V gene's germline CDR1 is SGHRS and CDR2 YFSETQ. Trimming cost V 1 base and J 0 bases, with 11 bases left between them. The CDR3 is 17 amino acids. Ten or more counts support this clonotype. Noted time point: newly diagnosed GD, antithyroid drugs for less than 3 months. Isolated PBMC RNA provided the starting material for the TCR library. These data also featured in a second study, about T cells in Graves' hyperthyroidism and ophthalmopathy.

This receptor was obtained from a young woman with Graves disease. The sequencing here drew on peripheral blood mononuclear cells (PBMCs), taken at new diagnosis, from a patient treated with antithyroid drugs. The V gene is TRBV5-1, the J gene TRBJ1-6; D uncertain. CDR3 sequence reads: CASSLRGVSSYNSPLHF. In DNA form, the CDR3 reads TGCGCCAGCAGCTTGCGGGGAGTTAGCTCCTATAATTCACCCCTCCACTTT.